The subject of this entry is one TCR beta chain. Assay: immunoSEQ multiplex PCR; the TCRdb copy retains only in-frame clones and omits some. The table lists around 60,000 clones, over 60% of them singletons. The data are from a study of blood T cell repertoires in COVID-19. For the study at large: Whether acute or convalescent, the COVID-19 samples came from the United States, Italy and Spain.

Those enrolled in Seattle joined during active infection and were followed longitudinally afterward. This sequence originates from a woman aged 70 to 79 with COVID-19, enrolled during active disease. The sample was peripheral blood.

CDR3 in amino acids: CASSQDPPGGTQETQYF. The DNA of the CDR3 is TGTGCCAGCAGCCAAGACCCCCCGGGGGGCACCCAAGAGACCCAGTACTTC. The gene calls are TRBV3-1 (or the pseudogene TRBV3-2) and TRBJ2-5, with D maybe TRBD2 (7 bases). The ends were cut back, 0 bases at V and 1 base at J, with 15 bases in the middle. The germline CDR1 and CDR2 sequences are LGHDT and YNNKEL (reference sequence). CDR3 length: 17 amino acids.